The 28 T cell receptor beta chains listed next were all sequenced from one sample in a study of T cells in localized non-small cell lung cancer. Profiled with immunoSEQ multiplex PCR; TCRdb holds only in-frame clones, not every one. The sample holds roughly 30,000 clones; around 81% are singletons and the top ten take 5.3%. The material sequenced was peripheral blood mononuclear cells, taken before any cancer treatment. The receptors stem from a man aged 40 to 75 with stage III lung adenocarcinoma.

The J gene is TRBJ2-6, the V gene TRBV2; D could derive from TRBD1 or TRBD2 (5 bases each). Germline V lookup: CDR1 SNHLY, CDR2 FYNNEI. The CDR3 runs to 16 residues. Trimming took 1 base from V and 0 from J, leaving 7 bases between them. CDR3 in amino acids: CASSEGGPSGANVLTF. The CDR3 DNA reads TGTGCCAGCAGTGAAGGGGGACCCTCTGGGGCCAACGTCCTGACTTTC.

The chain combines TRBV4-2 with TRBJ1-3; the match to TRBD1 covers 8 bases. The CDR3 spans 15 residues. Germline lookup yields CDR1 LGHNA and CDR2 YNFKEQ. V shed 1 base, J shed 6 bases, and the junction held 5 bases outside the gene matches. In nucleotides, the CDR3 is TGTGCCAGCAGCCAAGCAGGGGACAGGCTAAACACCATATATTTT. Its protein is CASSQAGDRLNTIYF.

The chain couples TRBV6-1 to TRBJ2-7; D not resolved. V gave up 4 bases and J gave up 1 base, with 8 bases separating them. CDR3 length: 13 amino acids. Per germline, CDR1 MNHNS and CDR2 SASEGT. This chain's CDR3 is CASSAGRSYEQYV. The CDR3 region has the DNA TGTGCCAGCAGTGCGGGCAGGTCCTACGAGCAGTACGTC.

The rearrangement uses TRBV6-5 and TRBJ1-3, with D perhaps TRBD1 (6 bases). CDR3 length: 15 amino acids. Trimming removed 5 bases at V and 3 bases at J, with 14 bases between. The germline V gene has CDR1 MNHEY and CDR2 SVGAGI. The CDR3 coding sequence is TGTGCCAGCAGTACCCTACAGGGTAGTGGAAACACCATATATTTT. Its translation is CASSTLQGSGNTIYF.

The chain recombines TRBV2 with TRBJ1-2; the D is unclear. The CDR3 is 15 amino acids. With 3 bases removed from V and 4 bases from J, the gap between germline ends came to 15 bases. From germline, CDR1 is SNHLY and CDR2 FYNNEI. In DNA, the CDR3 is TGTGCCAGCAGTGAGGACCTCTTTATTAGCTATGGCTACACCTTC. It is translated as CASSEDLFISYGYTF.

The V and J genes are TRBV5-1 and TRBJ1-1; D not resolved. This CDR3 has 14 residues. Trimming shortened V by 0 bases and J by 5 bases, and 11 bases separated the two germline ends. Germline CDR1 and CDR2: SGHRS and YFSETQ. CDR3 in amino acids: CASSLGHPGTEAFF. CDR3 sequence (DNA): TGCGCCAGCAGCTTGGGACACCCGGGGACTGAAGCTTTCTTT.

The chain employs TRBV19 and TRBJ2-5; 8 bases map to TRBD1. This CDR3 region has 14 residues. Looked up from germline, CDR1 is LNHDA and CDR2 is SQIVND (reference sequence). Unmatched junction bases numbered 10, after V lost 8 bases and J lost 5 bases. The CDR3 DNA follows: TGTGCCAGTCGCAGGGACAGGTCAAGGGAGACCCAGTACTTC. Amino acids: CASRRDRSRETQYF.

A few counts support this clone. The chain couples TRBV6-6 to TRBJ2-7; D unclear. The CDR3 has 13 amino acids. Per the germline V gene, CDR1 is MNHNY and CDR2 is SVGAGI (reference sequence). With 5 bases removed from V and 4 bases from J, the gap between germline ends came to 12 bases. The CDR3 coding sequence is TGTGCCAGCAGTCACGAAGGTGGATACGAGCAGTACTTC. This translates into CASSHEGGYEQYF.

This clone was counted only a few times. The chain couples TRBV10-1 to TRBJ1-5; D ambiguous. V was shortened by 4 bases and J by 15 bases, with 19 bases between the two germline ends. The CDR3 consists of 13 residues. The germline V gene has CDR1 WNHNN and CDR2 SYGVQD (reference sequence). Here the CDR3 reads CASSARDGLLGHF. For the CDR3, the DNA is TGCGCCAGCAGTGCCCGCGACGGTCTCCTTGGGCATTTT.

The chain is built from TRBV20-1 and TRBJ1-1; weak D call: TRBD1 (5 bases). V was trimmed by 5 bases and J by 6 bases, leaving 7 bases between them. CDR1 DFQATT and CDR2 SNEGSKA come from the germline V gene (reference sequence). The CDR3 runs to 10 residues. The CDR3 loop reads CSARGAEAFF. The CDR3 DNA follows: TGCAGTGCTCGAGGGGCTGAAGCTTTCTTT.

V usage is TRBV6-1 and J usage is TRBJ1-1, with a tentative D call TRBD1 (5 bases). The V gene lost 3 bases and the J gene lost 1 base, with 15 bases spanning the gap. Per the germline V gene, CDR1 is MNHNS and CDR2 is SASEGT. The CDR3 spans 16 residues. CDR3: CASSDRTGGANTEAFF. The CDR3 DNA sequence: TGTGCCAGCAGTGATCGGACGGGCGGGGCGAACACTGAAGCTTTCTTT.

This chain joins TRBV15 and TRBJ1-6; no clear D gene. This CDR3 contains 15 residues. Germline V lookup: CDR1 LNHNV, CDR2 YYDKDF (reference sequence). With 1 base removed from V and 7 bases from J, the gap between germline ends came to 11 bases. The CDR3 here is CATSRVEDANSPLHF. The CDR3 DNA reads TGTGCCACCAGCAGAGTTGAGGACGCCAATTCACCCCTCCACTTT. Complete variable domain (other parts from reference TRBV15 and TRBJ1-6): DAMVIQNPRYQVTQFGKPVTLSCSQTLNHNVMYWYQQKSSQAPKLLFHYYDKDFNNEADTPDNFQSRRPNTSFCFLDIRSPGLGDTAMYLCATSRVEDANSPLHFGNGTRLTVT.

The V gene is TRBV2, the J gene TRBJ2-5; no reliable D call. The germline V and J ends were trimmed by 3 bases and 5 bases, with 7 bases remaining between them. The germline V gene encodes CDR1 SNHLY and CDR2 FYNNEI. This CDR3 spans 12 amino acids. As DNA, the CDR3 is TGTGCCAGCAGTGAGTCAGCGGAGACCCAGTACTTC. Translated, it gives CASSESAETQYF.

The sample holds a few counts of this clone. J is TRBJ2-2 and V is TRBV5-4, with D tentatively TRBD1 (6 bases). The CDR3 has 15 residues. CDR1 is SGHNT, CDR2 YYREEE, per germline (reference sequence). V lost 4 bases, J lost 3 bases, and 13 bases lay in between. The CDR3 DNA reads as TGTGCCAGCAGCCTTGGACAGTTGGACACCGGGGAGCTGTTTTTT. It translates to CASSLGQLDTGELFF.

The rearrangement uses TRBV28 and TRBJ1-3; 11 nucleotides align to TRBD1. V lost 3 bases, J lost 1 base, and 5 bases stayed unmatched. The CDR3 loop spans 17 amino acids. Germline V gene lookup returns CDR1 MDHEN and CDR2 SYDVKM. The CDR3 here is CASSFPGQGASGNTIYF. CDR3 DNA sequence: TGTGCCAGCAGTTTCCCCGGACAGGGGGCTTCTGGAAACACCATATATTTT.

V usage is TRBV28 and J usage is TRBJ1-1; maybe TRBD1 (6 bases). Trimming took off 5 bases at V and 5 bases at J, with 15 bases between the two ends. This CDR3 has 14 amino acids. The germline V gene has CDR1 MDHEN and CDR2 SYDVKM. The CDR3 DNA reads TGTGCCAGCAGTCCAGCGACAGGTTTGACTGAAGCTTTCTTT. Its protein product is CASSPATGLTEAFF.

This sequence joins TRBV7-9 and TRBJ2-7; TRBD2 matches 7 bases. Trimming removed 5 bases from V and 2 bases from J; junction bases left unmatched: 9. The CDR3 length is 15 residues. Germline loops: CDR1 SEHNR, CDR2 FQNEAQ (reference sequence). The CDR3 is CASSPGELATYEQYF. CDR3 in DNA: TGTGCCAGCAGCCCGGGGGAACTAGCGACCTACGAGCAGTACTTC.

V is TRBV23-1 and J is TRBJ1-1, with D tentatively TRBD1 (6 bases). TRBV23-1 is identified as an open reading frame with a role that is uncertain. The germline V and J ends were trimmed by 0 bases and 4 bases, with 15 bases remaining between them. The length of the CDR3 is 16 residues. The CDR3 loop reads CASSQSCRGWGTEAFF. The CDR3 DNA is TGCGCCAGCAGTCAATCGTGCAGGGGATGGGGCACTGAAGCTTTCTTT.

The chain joins TRBV6-1 to TRBJ1-5; D not certain. The CDR3 totals 16 residues. CDR1 MNHNS and CDR2 SASEGT come from the germline V gene. The V gene lost 0 bases and the J gene lost 3 bases, with 12 bases spanning the gap. The CDR3 spells CASSEAFSRNNQPQHF. DNA for the CDR3: TGTGCCAGCAGTGAAGCGTTCTCCAGAAACAATCAGCCCCAGCATTTT.

This chain links TRBV5-8 with TRBJ1-2; D is ambiguous. V shed 4 bases and J shed 4 bases, with 11 bases lying between them. The CDR3 covers 13 residues. CDR1 is SGHTS and CDR2 is YDEGEE in the germline V gene. The CDR3 DNA sequence: TGTGCCAGCAGCCTCCGCCGGGCCTATGGCTACACCTTC. Translating gives CASSLRRAYGYTF. Full variable domain (remainder filled in from reference TRBV5-8 and TRBJ1-2): EAGVTQSPTHLIKTRGQQATLRCSPISGHTSVYWYQQALGLGLQFLLWYDEGEERNRGNFPPRFSGRQFPNYSSELNVNALELEDSALYLCASSLRRAYGYTFGSGTRLTVV.

This clone was picked up a small number of times. The chain has TRBV19 and TRBJ2-2, with D maybe TRBD1 (6 bases). The CDR3 is 14 amino acids. The V and J ends lost 4 bases and 8 bases respectively, with 14 bases between them. The V gene's germline CDR1 is LNHDA and CDR2 SQIVND (reference sequence). CDR3 nucleotide sequence: TGTGCCAGTAGTAAGGACAGTTTTAGAGGGGAGCTGTTTTTT. Amino acids: CASSKDSFRGELFF.

This chain connects TRBV6-5 to TRBJ1-5, with TRBD1 as a possible D gene (6 bases). Germline loops: CDR1 MNHEY, CDR2 SVGAGI. CDR3 length: 14 amino acids. V lost 5 bases, J lost 5 bases, and 13 bases lay in between. The CDR3 reads CASSRVKGDQPQHF. The CDR3 DNA follows: TGTGCCAGCAGTAGAGTAAAGGGGGATCAGCCCCAGCATTTT.

This chain links TRBV7-6 with TRBJ1-3; TRBD1 matches at 8 bases. Germline V gene lookup returns CDR1 SGHVS and CDR2 FNYEAQ. The CDR3 extends over 18 amino acids. V shed 1 base and J 0 bases; nucleotides not matched to a gene: 8. The CDR3 sequence is CASSLGPTGANSGNTIYF. CDR3 DNA sequence: TGTGCCAGCAGCTTAGGCCCGACAGGGGCCAACTCTGGAAACACCATATATTTT.

The J gene is TRBJ1-1, the V gene TRBV18, with TRBD1 as a possible D gene (5 bases). Trimming removed 3 bases from V and 6 bases from J, with 14 bases in between. The CDR3 runs 14 residues. CDR1 KGHSH and CDR2 LQKENI come from the germline V gene. CDR3 sequence: CASSPSTRGSEAFF. In DNA form, the CDR3 reads TGTGCCAGCTCACCCTCGACCCGGGGGTCTGAAGCTTTCTTT.

This clone showed up just a few times. The V and J genes are TRBV28 and TRBJ1-5; D gene unclear. CDR3 size: 11 residues. V was shortened by 8 bases and J by 2 bases, with 4 bases between the two germline ends. Germline CDR1 is MDHEN and CDR2 is SYDVKM. The CDR3 spells CASCGNQPQHF. For the CDR3, the DNA is TGTGCCAGCTGCGGCAATCAGCCCCAGCATTTT.

In its sample, this clone was seen a few times. The CDR3 region is CASSRRGWNTEAFF. CDR3 DNA: TGTGCCAGCAGCCGGCGGGGGTGGAACACTGAAGCTTTCTTT. V and J are TRBV11-2 and TRBJ1-1; weak D call: TRBD1 (5 bases). The CDR3 spans 14 residues. Deletions cut 5 bases from V and 1 base from J, with 11 bases between. CDR1 is SGHAT, CDR2 FQNNGV, per germline.

Comment on this clone: The same CDR3 arises from other DNA sequences in this sample as well. J is TRBJ1-2 and V is TRBV5-1, with D maybe TRBD1 (5 bases). V was cut by 1 base and J by 0 bases, with 7 bases left in between. Germline V lookup: CDR1 SGHRS, CDR2 YFSETQ. This CDR3 is 14 amino acids long. CDR3 in DNA: TGCGCCAGCAGCTTGTCAGGGTCTAACTATGGCTACACCTTC. This codes for CASSLSGSNYGYTF.

This clone has just one count. The rearrangement uses TRBV30 and TRBJ1-2; tentative D call: TRBD1 (5 bases). The germline CDR1 and CDR2 sequences are GTSNPN and SVGIG (reference sequence). The CDR3 loop spans 13 amino acids. Trimming left V 5 bases short and J 4 bases short, with 14 bases between. CDR3 coding DNA: TGTGCCTGGTCTCCGGGACCCGGCTATGGCTACACCTTC. It codes for CAWSPGPGYGYTF.